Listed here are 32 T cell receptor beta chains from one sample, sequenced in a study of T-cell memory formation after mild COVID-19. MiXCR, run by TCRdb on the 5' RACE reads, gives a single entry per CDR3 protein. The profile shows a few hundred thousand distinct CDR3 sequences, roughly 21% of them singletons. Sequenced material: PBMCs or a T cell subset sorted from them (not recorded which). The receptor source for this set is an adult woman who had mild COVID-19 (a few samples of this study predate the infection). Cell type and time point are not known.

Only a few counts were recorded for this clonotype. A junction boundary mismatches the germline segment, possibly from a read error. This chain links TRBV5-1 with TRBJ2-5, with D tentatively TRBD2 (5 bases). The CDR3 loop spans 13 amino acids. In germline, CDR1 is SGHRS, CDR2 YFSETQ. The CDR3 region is CATSGSPGETQYF. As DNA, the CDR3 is TGCGCCACCAGCGGTTCTCCGGGGGAGACCCAGTACTTC.

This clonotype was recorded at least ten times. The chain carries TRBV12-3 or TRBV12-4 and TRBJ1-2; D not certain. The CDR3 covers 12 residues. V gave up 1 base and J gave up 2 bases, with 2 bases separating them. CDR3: CASSLDNYGYTF. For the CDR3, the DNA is TGTGCCAGCAGTTTAGACAACTATGGCTACACCTTC.

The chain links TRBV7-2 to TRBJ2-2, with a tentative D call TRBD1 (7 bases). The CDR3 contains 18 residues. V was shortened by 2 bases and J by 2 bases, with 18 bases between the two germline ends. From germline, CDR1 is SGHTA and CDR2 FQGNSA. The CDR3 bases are TGTGCCAGCAGCTTAAGGTTCGCGGGACAGCTTAACACCGGGGAGCTGTTTTTT. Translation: CASSLRFAGQLNTGELFF.

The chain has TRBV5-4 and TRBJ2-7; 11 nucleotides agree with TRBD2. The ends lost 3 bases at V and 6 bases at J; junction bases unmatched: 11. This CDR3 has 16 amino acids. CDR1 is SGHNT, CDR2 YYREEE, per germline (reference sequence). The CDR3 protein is CASSWPGASGRSEQYF. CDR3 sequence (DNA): TGTGCCAGCAGCTGGCCGGGGGCTAGCGGGAGGTCCGAGCAGTACTTC. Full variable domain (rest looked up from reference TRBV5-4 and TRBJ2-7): ETGVTQSPTHLIKTRGQQVTLRCSSQSGHNTVSWYQQALGQGPQFIFQYYREEENGRGNFPPRFSGLQFPNYSSELNVNALELDDSALYLCASSWPGASGRSEQYFGPGTRLTVT.

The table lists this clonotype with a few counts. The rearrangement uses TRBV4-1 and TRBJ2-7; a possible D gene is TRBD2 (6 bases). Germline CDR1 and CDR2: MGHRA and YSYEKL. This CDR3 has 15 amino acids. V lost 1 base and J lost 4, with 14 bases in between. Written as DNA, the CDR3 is TGCGCCAGCAGCCAAGGTTCTAGCGCGACATACGAGCAGTACTTC. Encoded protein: CASSQGSSATYEQYF.

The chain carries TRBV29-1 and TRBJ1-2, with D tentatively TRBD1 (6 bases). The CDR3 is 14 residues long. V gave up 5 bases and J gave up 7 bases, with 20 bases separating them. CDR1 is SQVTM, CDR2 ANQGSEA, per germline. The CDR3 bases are TGCAGCGTTCAGTCGGGGGGGACAACGCTTGGCTACACCTTC. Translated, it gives CSVQSGGTTLGYTF.

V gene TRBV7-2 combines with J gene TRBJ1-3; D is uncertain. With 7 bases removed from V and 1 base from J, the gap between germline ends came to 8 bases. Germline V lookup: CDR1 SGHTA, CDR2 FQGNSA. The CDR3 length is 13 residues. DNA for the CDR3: TGTGCCAGCAAGACATCTTCTGGAAACACCATATATTTT. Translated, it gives CASKTSSGNTIYF.

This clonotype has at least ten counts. In DNA, the CDR3 is TGTGCCATCAGTGAGTTTGGCGGGGAGCTGTTTTTT. Translating gives CAISEFGGELFF. The chain combines TRBV10-3 with TRBJ2-2, with D unclear. This CDR3 region has 12 residues. V was trimmed by 1 base and J by 7 bases, leaving 4 bases between them. The germline V gene has CDR1 ENHRY and CDR2 SYGVKD.

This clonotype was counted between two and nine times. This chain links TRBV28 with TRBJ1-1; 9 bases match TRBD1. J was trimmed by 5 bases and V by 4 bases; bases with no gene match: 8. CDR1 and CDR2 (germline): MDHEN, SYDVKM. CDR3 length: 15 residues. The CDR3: CASSSPGQGRTEAFF. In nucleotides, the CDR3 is TGTGCCAGCAGTTCACCCGGACAGGGGAGAACTGAAGCTTTCTTT.

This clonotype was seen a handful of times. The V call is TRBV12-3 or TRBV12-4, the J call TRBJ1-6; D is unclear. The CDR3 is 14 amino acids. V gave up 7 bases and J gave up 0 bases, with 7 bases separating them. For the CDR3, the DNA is TGTGCCAGCACCAGGAGCTCCTATAATTCACCCCTCCACTTT. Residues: CASTRSSYNSPLHF.

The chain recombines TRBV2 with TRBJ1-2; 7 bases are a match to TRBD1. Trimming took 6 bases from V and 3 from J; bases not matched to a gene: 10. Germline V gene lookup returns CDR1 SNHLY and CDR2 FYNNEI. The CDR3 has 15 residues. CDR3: CASSPRRGQDYGYTF. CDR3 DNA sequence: TGTGCCAGCAGCCCCCGGAGGGGGCAGGACTATGGCTACACCTTC.

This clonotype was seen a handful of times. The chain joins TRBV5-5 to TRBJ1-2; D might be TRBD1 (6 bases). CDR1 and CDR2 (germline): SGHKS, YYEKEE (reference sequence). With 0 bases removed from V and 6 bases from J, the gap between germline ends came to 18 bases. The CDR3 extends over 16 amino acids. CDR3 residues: CASSLVGGAGRNGYTF. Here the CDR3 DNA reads TGTGCCAGCAGCTTGGTAGGGGGGGCAGGAAGGAATGGCTACACCTTC.

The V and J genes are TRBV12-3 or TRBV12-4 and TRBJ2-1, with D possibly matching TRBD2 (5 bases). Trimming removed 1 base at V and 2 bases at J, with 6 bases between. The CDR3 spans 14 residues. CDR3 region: CASSLVGTYNEQFF. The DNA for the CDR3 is TGTGCCAGCAGTTTAGTCGGGACCTACAATGAGCAGTTCTTC.

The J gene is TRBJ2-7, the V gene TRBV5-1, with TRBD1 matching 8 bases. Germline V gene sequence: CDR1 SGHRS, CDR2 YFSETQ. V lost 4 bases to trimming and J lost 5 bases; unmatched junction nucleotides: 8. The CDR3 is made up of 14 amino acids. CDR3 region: CASSLDRGNNEQYF. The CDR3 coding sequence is TGCGCCAGCAGCCTCGACAGGGGAAATAACGAGCAGTACTTC.

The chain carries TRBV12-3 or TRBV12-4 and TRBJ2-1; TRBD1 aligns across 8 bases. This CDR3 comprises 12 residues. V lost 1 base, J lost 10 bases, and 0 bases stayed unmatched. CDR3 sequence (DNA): TGTGCCAGCAGTTTAGGGGACAGGGAGCAGTTCTTC. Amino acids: CASSLGDREQFF.

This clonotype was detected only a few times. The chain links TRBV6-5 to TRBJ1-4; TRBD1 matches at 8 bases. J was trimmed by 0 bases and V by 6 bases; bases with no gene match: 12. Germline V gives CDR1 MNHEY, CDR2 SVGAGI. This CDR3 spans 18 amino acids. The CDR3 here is CASRATGGPYATNEKLFF. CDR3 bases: TGTGCCAGCAGGGCCACAGGGGGGCCCTATGCAACTAATGAAAAACTGTTTTTT.

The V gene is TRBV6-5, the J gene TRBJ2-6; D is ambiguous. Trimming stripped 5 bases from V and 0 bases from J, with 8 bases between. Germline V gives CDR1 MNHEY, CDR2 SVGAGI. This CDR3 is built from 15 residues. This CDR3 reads CASSPRFSGANVLTF. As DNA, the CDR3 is TGTGCCAGCAGTCCTCGATTCTCTGGGGCCAACGTCCTGACTTTC.

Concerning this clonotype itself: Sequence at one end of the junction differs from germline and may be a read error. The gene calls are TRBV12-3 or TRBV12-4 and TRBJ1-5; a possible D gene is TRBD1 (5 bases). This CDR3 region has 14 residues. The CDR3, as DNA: TGTGCCTGCAGTTACCTGACAGGCAATCAGCCCCAGCATTTT. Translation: CACSYLTGNQPQHF.

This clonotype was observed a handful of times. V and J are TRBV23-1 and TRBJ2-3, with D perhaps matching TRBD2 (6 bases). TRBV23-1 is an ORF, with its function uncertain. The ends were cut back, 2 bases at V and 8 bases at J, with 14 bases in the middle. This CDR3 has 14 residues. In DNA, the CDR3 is TGCGCCAGCAGTCAAATCTCTGGGACTTTTACGCAGTATTTT. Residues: CASSQISGTFTQYF.

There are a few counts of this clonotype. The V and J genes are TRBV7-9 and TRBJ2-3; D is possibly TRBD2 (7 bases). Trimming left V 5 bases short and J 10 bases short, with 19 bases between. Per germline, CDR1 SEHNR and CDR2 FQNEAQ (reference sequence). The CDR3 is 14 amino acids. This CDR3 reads CASSPPWGGAAQYF. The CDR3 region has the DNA TGTGCCAGCAGCCCACCCTGGGGGGGGGCCGCGCAGTATTTT.

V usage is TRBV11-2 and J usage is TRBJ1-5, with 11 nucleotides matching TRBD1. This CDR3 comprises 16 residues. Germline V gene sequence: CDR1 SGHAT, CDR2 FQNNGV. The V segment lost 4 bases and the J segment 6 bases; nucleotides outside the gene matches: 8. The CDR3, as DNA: TGTGCCAGCAGCTCGGGACAGGGGGTCGTGGGTCAGCCCCAGCATTTT. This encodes CASSSGQGVVGQPQHF.

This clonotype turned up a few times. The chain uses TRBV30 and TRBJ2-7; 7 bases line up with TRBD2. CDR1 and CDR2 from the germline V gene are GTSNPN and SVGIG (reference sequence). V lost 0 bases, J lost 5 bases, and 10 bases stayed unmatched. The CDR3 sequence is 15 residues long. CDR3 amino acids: CAWSVERTRVHEQYF. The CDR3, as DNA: TGTGCCTGGAGTGTAGAAAGGACTAGAGTCCACGAGCAGTACTTC.

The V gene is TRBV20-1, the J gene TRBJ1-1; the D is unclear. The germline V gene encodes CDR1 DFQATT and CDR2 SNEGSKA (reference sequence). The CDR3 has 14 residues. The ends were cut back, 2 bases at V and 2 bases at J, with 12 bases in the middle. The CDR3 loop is CSARWPGTNTEAFF. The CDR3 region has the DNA TGCAGTGCTAGATGGCCCGGCACTAACACTGAAGCTTTCTTT.

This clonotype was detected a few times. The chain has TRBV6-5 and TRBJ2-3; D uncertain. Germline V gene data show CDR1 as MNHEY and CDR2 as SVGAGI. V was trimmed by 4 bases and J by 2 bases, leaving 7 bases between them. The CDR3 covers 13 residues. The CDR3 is CASSSPITDTQYF. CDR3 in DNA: TGTGCCAGCAGTTCTCCCATCACAGATACGCAGTATTTT.

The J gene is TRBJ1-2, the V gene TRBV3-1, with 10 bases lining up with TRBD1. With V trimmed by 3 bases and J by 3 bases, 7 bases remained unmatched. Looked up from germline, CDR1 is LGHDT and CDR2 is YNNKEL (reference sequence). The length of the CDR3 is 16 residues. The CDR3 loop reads CASSQGGQGRHYGYTF. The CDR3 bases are TGTGCCAGCAGCCAGGGGGGACAGGGGCGACACTATGGCTACACCTTC.

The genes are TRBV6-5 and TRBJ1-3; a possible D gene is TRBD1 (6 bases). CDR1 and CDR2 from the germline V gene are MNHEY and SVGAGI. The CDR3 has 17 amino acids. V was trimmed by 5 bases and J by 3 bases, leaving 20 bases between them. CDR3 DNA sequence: TGTGCCAGCAGTCATCTTTCCGGGACATCGGTTGGAAACACCATATATTTT. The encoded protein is CASSHLSGTSVGNTIYF.

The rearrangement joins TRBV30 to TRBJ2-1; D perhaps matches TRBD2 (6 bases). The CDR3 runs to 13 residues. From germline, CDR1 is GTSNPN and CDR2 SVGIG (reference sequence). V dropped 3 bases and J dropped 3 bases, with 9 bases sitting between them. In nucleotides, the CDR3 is TGTGCCTGGAGGGGGGACTTCTACAATGAGCAGTTCTTC. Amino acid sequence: CAWRGDFYNEQFF.

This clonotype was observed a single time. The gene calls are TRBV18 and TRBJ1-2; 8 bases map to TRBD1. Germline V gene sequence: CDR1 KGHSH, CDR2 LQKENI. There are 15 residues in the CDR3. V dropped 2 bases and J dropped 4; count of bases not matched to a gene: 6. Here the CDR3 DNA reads TGTGCCAGCTCACCAAGCTCGGGACAGGCCTATGGCTACACCTTC. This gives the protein CASSPSSGQAYGYTF.

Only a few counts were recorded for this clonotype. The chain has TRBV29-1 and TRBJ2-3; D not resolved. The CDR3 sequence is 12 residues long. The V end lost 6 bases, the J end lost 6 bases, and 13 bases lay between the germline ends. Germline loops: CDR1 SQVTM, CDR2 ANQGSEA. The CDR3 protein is CSVADDSDTQYF. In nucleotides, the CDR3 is TGCAGCGTCGCAGATGATTCGGATACGCAGTATTTT.

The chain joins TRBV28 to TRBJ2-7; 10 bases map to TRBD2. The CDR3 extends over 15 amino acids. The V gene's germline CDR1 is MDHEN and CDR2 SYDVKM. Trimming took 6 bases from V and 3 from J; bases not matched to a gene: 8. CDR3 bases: TGTGCCAGCAGGTCCCCTAGCGGGAGAAACTACGAGCAGTACTTC. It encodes CASRSPSGRNYEQYF.

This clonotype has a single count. Here the CDR3 DNA reads TGTGCCAGCAGCACCGGGACAGGGTTTTCACAAGAGACCCAGTACTTC. It specifies CASSTGTGFSQETQYF. V usage is TRBV11-2 and J usage is TRBJ2-5; 9 bases agree with TRBD1. J gave up 2 bases and V 5 bases, and 9 bases lay outside the gene matches. The CDR3 is 16 amino acids. Germline lookup yields CDR1 SGHAT and CDR2 FQNNGV.

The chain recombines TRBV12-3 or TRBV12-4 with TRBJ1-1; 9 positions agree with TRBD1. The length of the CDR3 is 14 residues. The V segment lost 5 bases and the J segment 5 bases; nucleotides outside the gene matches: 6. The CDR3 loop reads CASSLTGGRTEAFF. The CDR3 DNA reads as TGTGCCAGCAGTCTTACAGGGGGCAGGACTGAAGCTTTCTTT.